These 22 T cell receptor beta chains share one sample of origin, sequenced in a study of blood T cell repertoires in COVID-19. Clones were read by immunoSEQ multiplex PCR, and TCRdb kept only the in-frame ones, dropping some. This sample has under 550,000 clones, with about 90% found just once. The specimen sequenced was peripheral blood. The receptors were gathered from a man between 18 and 35 years old with COVID-19, enrolled during active disease.

J is TRBJ2-4 and V is TRBV21-1; the table's D call TRBD2 went unverified against the DNA. TRBV21-1 is shown as a pseudogene. The CDR3 length is 17 residues. The CDR3 here is CASSKEYELVAKNIQYF. DNA for the CDR3: TGTGCCAGCAGCAAAGAGTACGAGTTAGTAGCCAAAAACATTCAGTACTTC.

This chain links TRBV19 with TRBJ2-6; TRBD1 is a possible D gene (6 bases). V dropped 6 bases and J dropped 0 bases, with 12 bases sitting between them. The CDR3 extends over 16 amino acids. Germline V gene lookup returns CDR1 LNHDA and CDR2 SQIVND (reference sequence). The CDR3 sequence: CASSLGQSSGANVLTF. Here the CDR3 DNA reads TGTGCCAGTAGCCTAGGACAGAGCTCTGGGGCCAACGTCCTGACTTTC.

V gene TRBV12-3 or TRBV12-4 combines with J gene TRBJ2-7, with TRBD1 as a possible D gene (5 bases). The V and J ends lost 5 bases and 4 bases respectively, with 9 bases between them. The CDR3 loop spans 12 amino acids. The CDR3 is CASSPGIYEQYF. CDR3 DNA: TGTGCCAGCAGTCCAGGGATATACGAGCAGTACTTC.

The genes are TRBV27 and TRBJ2-1; 10 nucleotides agree with TRBD2. Losses at the gene ends were 3 bases for V and 4 bases for J; bases not matched to a gene: 3. The CDR3 runs 15 residues. Germline V gene sequence: CDR1 MNHEY, CDR2 SMNVEV (reference sequence). CDR3 DNA sequence: TGTGCCAGCAGTTTCTCACTAGCGGGATACAATGAGCAGTTCTTC. This encodes CASSFSLAGYNEQFF.

This chain's CDR3 is CASSGYLAGGFNEQFF. In nucleotides, the CDR3 is TGTGCCAGCAGCGGCTACCTAGCGGGGGGTTTCAATGAGCAGTTCTTC. The chain uses TRBV3-1 (or the pseudogene TRBV3-2) and TRBJ2-1; TRBD2 matches at 11 bases. CDR1 is LGHDT and CDR2 is YNNKEL in the germline V gene (reference sequence). The CDR3 contains 16 residues. J was trimmed by 6 bases and V by 5 bases; bases with no gene match: 9.

In this sample, this clone turned up a few times. The J gene is TRBJ2-7, the V gene TRBV12-5; 8 nucleotides align to TRBD1. There are 17 residues in the CDR3. Germline V lookup: CDR1 LGHNT, CDR2 FRNRAP. Trimming cost V 1 base and J 2 bases; bases outside gene matches: 10. The CDR3 is CASGLGPRGQSPYEQYF. The CDR3 DNA reads as TGTGCTAGTGGTTTGGGCCCCAGGGGGCAATCCCCCTACGAGCAGTACTTC.

V is TRBV4-2 and J is TRBJ1-3; D gene unclear. V was clipped by 4 bases and J by 1 base, with 11 bases between them. The CDR3 spans 15 residues. Germline CDR1 and CDR2: LGHNA and YNFKEQ. The CDR3 sequence is CASSPETGSGNTIYF. CDR3 nucleotides: TGTGCCAGCAGCCCTGAGACCGGGTCTGGAAACACCATATATTTT.

J is TRBJ2-1 and V is TRBV14, with 8 bases identical to TRBD2. V was pared by 1 base and J by 5 bases, with 4 bases of the junction left unmatched. Germline loops: CDR1 SGHDN, CDR2 FVKESK. The CDR3 sequence is 15 residues long. CDR3 nucleotide sequence: TGTGCCAGCAGCCAAGTGGCGGGAGGACACAATGAGCAGTTCTTC. It is translated as CASSQVAGGHNEQFF.

Here the CDR3 reads CASSESGADYYEQYF. The CDR3 DNA is TGCGCCAGCAGTGAGTCCGGAGCGGATTACTACGAGCAGTACTTC. This rearrangement joins TRBV10-2 to TRBJ2-7; perhaps TRBD2 as D (5 bases). CDR3 length equals 15 residues. Germline CDR1 WSHSY, CDR2 SAAADI. Trimming took off 0 bases at V and 3 bases at J, with 12 bases between the two ends.

Concerning this clone: The sample contains more than one DNA sequence encoding this CDR3. The chain recombines TRBV29-1 with TRBJ2-7; unclear D gene. Germline assignment: CDR1 SQVTM and CDR2 ANQGSEA. Trimming took off 6 bases at V and 3 bases at J, with 9 bases between the two ends. The CDR3 totals 11 residues. The chain's CDR3 is CSVGRGYEQYF. CDR3 nucleotides: TGCAGCGTCGGCAGAGGCTACGAGCAGTACTTC.

V and J are TRBV5-4 and TRBJ1-1, with TRBD1 identical over 7 bases. CDR1 SGHNT and CDR2 YYREEE come from the germline V gene (reference sequence). The V and J ends lost 3 bases and 4 bases, in that order; junction bases with no gene match: 9. This CDR3 comprises 15 residues. The CDR3: CASSSPGQAATEAFF. CDR3 DNA sequence: TGTGCCAGCAGCTCCCCTGGACAGGCCGCCACTGAAGCTTTCTTT.

This clone was counted once. This chain connects TRBV5-6 to TRBJ1-4; D is undetermined. Trimming removed 2 bases at V and 4 bases at J, with 9 bases between. The V gene's germline CDR1 is SGHDT and CDR2 YYEEEE. The CDR3 sequence is 14 residues long. CDR3 protein: CASSFGAHNEKLFF. The CDR3 bases are TGTGCCAGCAGCTTCGGAGCACATAATGAAAAACTGTTTTTT.

The chain links TRBV11-2 to TRBJ1-6; 9 bases fit TRBD1. The CDR3 is made up of 14 amino acids. The V gene's germline CDR1 is SGHAT and CDR2 FQNNGV. The V and J ends lost 5 bases and 9 bases, in that order; junction bases with no gene match: 5. The CDR3 spells CASSQGQGGSPLHF. The CDR3 bases are TGTGCCAGCAGCCAGGGACAGGGAGGTTCACCCCTCCACTTT.

The rearrangement uses TRBV4-2 and TRBJ2-1, with TRBD2 matching 9 bases. The V segment lost 5 bases and the J segment 7 bases; nucleotides outside the gene matches: 6. The CDR3 runs to 14 residues. From germline, CDR1 is LGHNA and CDR2 YNFKEQ. Here the CDR3 reads CASSGRSGRNEQFF. DNA of the CDR3: TGTGCCAGCAGCGGCAGGAGCGGGAGGAATGAGCAGTTCTTC.

The rearrangement links TRBV4-1 to TRBJ1-6; D remains ambiguous. Germline V gives CDR1 MGHRA, CDR2 YSYEKL. V lost 0 bases, J lost 3 bases, and 6 bases lay in between. CDR3 length equals 15 residues. CDR3 in DNA: TGCGCCAGCAGCCAAGACCCCAGCTATAATTCACCCCTCCACTTT. It specifies CASSQDPSYNSPLHF.

The chain links TRBV4-2 to TRBJ2-7; D is perhaps TRBD2 (6 bases). The V end was cut by 5 bases, the J end by 1 base, with 18 bases between. This CDR3 has 16 residues. The germline CDR1 and CDR2 sequences are LGHNA and YNFKEQ. CDR3 bases: TGTGCCAGCAGCTACCACTCCGCGGGGCCTTCCTACGAGCAGTACTTC. Translating it yields CASSYHSAGPSYEQYF.

This sequence joins TRBV2 and TRBJ1-6; D is undetermined. V shed 7 bases and J shed 6 bases, with 4 bases lying between them. Germline CDR1 is SNHLY and CDR2 is FYNNEI. The CDR3 spans 11 residues. The CDR3 DNA is TGTGCCAGCACTATTAATTCACCCCTCCACTTT. Residues: CASTINSPLHF.

The rearrangement links TRBV5-6 to TRBJ1-2; 7 nucleotides agree with TRBD1. Unmatched junction bases numbered 5, after V lost 4 bases and J lost 2 bases. The germline gives CDR1 SGHDT, CDR2 YYEEEE. This CDR3 contains 14 residues. In nucleotides, the CDR3 is TGTGCCAGCAGCCGGCAGGACAGGAACTATGGCTACACCTTC. As protein: CASSRQDRNYGYTF.

This chain joins TRBV25-1 and TRBJ2-5; the match to TRBD2 covers 9 bases. Germline assignment: CDR1 MGHDK and CDR2 SYGVNS. V trimming: 4 bases; J trimming: 4 bases; junction bases outside the gene matches: 1. This CDR3 is built from 13 residues. The CDR3 sequence: CASSVAGVETQYF. The CDR3 DNA sequence: TGTGCCAGCAGTGTAGCGGGAGTAGAGACCCAGTACTTC.

The chain has TRBV14 and TRBJ1-6; unclear D gene. This CDR3 is 14 amino acids long. Germline V gene data show CDR1 as SGHDN and CDR2 as FVKESK. V was trimmed by 0 bases and J by 8 bases, leaving 8 bases between them. CDR3 sequence reads: CASSQERRDSPLHF. The CDR3 nucleotides read TGTGCCAGCAGCCAAGAACGGAGGGATTCACCCCTCCACTTT. The variable domain in full, with the rest retrieved from reference TRBV14 and TRBJ1-6, is EAGVTQFPSHSVIEKGQTVTLRCDPISGHDNLYWYRRVMGKEIKFLLHFVKESKQDESGMPNNRFLAERTGGTYSTLKVQPAELEDSGVYFCASSQERRDSPLHFGNGTRLTVT.

The gene calls are TRBV19 and TRBJ1-2, with D possibly matching TRBD1 (6 bases). The CDR3 contains 14 residues. Germline CDR1 is LNHDA and CDR2 is SQIVND (reference sequence). V lost 6 bases and J 2 bases, leaving 13 bases between the germline ends. CDR3 DNA sequence: TGTGCCAGTAGATGGGGTGGACAGAACTATGGCTACACCTTC. Its translation is CASRWGGQNYGYTF.

This sequence joins TRBV4-2 and TRBJ1-1, with 10 bases lining up with TRBD1. The CDR3 spans 16 residues. Germline CDR1 is LGHNA and CDR2 is YNFKEQ. The ends lost 3 bases at V and 4 bases at J; junction bases unmatched: 8. The CDR3, as DNA: TGTGCCAGCAGCCATCCGTTCCGGGACAGGGGCACTGAAGCTTTCTTT. This codes for CASSHPFRDRGTEAFF.